This TCR beta chain comes out of a study of shared clonotypes between healthy human individuals. Study as a whole: The donor group consisted of a couple of women and a few men, aged 18 to 49.

To note about this clone: Its target is unknown.

Sequenced by immunoSEQ multiplex PCR; TCRdb stores in-frame clones only, minus some. The sample holds a few million clones, about 93% seen once. V lost 5 bases to trimming and J lost 1 base, with 12 bases between them. The CDR3 spans 15 residues. The germline V gene has CDR1 MDHEN and CDR2 SYDVKM. Findings and limits, study-wide: Relative to memory subsets, naive subsets generally showed larger estimated richness. The authors sampled blood alone, and tissue repertoires likely differ.

Naive CD8 cells lacked CD45RO and underwent positive selection for CCR7, leaving out terminally differentiated effector memory CD45RA+ cells. Sequencing input: naive CD8+ T cells from PBMCs. The chain carries TRBV28 and TRBJ1-5; tentatively, D is TRBD1 (6 bases). This TCR came from a young man in good health. Some clones in this sample may be carry-over from other donors' samples. This chain's CDR3 is CASSDDRISNQPQHF. CDR3 DNA sequence: TGTGCCAGCAGTGATGACAGGATAAGCAATCAGCCCCAGCATTTT.